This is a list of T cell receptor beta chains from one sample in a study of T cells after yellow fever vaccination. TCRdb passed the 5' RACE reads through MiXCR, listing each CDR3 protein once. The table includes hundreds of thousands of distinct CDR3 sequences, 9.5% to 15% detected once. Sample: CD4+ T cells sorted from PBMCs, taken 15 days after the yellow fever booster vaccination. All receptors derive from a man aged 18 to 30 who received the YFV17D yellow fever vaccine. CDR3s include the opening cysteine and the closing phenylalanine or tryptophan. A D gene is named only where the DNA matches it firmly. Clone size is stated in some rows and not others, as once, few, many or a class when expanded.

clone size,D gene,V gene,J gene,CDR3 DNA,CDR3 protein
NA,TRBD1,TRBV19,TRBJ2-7,TGTGCCAGTAGTAACCCGGGACAGGTACCCTACGAGCAGTACTTC,CASSNPGQVPYEQYF
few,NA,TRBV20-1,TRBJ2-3,TGCAGTGCTAGAGATCAGAGATCGGGCCCAGATACGCAGTATTTT,CSARDQRSGPDTQYF
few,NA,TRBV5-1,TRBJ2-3,TGCGCCAGCAGCTTGATGGGGGGCGCAGATACGCAGTATTTT,CASSLMGGADTQYF
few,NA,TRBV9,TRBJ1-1,TGTGCCAGCAGCCCCGGGGGGGGGACCTGGGGGACTGAAGCTTTCTTT,CASSPGGGTWGTEAFF
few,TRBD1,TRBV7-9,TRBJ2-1,TGTGCCAGCAGCGTGTCGGGACAGCCTTACAATGAGCAGTTCTTC,CASSVSGQPYNEQFF
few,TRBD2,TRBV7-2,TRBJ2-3,TGTGCCAGCAGCTCCATCCGGGGGGCAGATACGCAGTATTTT,CASSSIRGADTQYF
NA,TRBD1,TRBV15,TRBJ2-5,TGTGCCACCAGCAGCCGGGACAGTCAAGAGACCCAGTACTTC,CATSSRDSQETQYF
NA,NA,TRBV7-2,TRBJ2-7,TGTGCCAGCAGCTCCCGGACCGGAGACTACGAGCAGTACTTC,CASSSRTGDYEQYF
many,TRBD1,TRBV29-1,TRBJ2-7,TGCAGTGCCGGGACAGGGGGCAACGAGCAGTACTTC,CSAGTGGNEQYF
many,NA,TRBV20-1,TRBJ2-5,TGCAGCGCCCCCCGGAGCCCACGGGAGACCCAGTACTTC,CSAPRSPRETQYF
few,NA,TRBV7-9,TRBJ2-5,TGTGCCAGCAGCGCCGAGTACCCCCGGTTGGACTTC,CASSAEYPRLDF
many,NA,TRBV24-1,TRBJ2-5,TGTGCCACCAGTGATCCCCGGACAGAAGAGACCCAGTACTTC,CATSDPRTEETQYF
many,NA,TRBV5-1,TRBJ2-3,TGCGCCAGCAGCTCCACCTTCGGGAGCACAGATACGCAGTATTTT,CASSSTFGSTDTQYF
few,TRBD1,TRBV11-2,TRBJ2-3,TGTGCCAGCAGACAACGTGGCGGACAGGGCTTCACAGATACGCAGTATTTT,CASRQRGGQGFTDTQYF
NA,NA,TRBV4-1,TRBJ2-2,TGCGCCAGCAGCCAAGACGGAGGGGCGCTGGCCGGGGAGCTGTTTTTT,CASSQDGGALAGELFF
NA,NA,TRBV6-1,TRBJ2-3,TGTGCCAGCAGTTCTGGTTTCGTCTTCCCAGATACGCAGTATTTT,CASSSGFVFPDTQYF
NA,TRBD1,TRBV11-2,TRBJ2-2,TGTGCCAGCAGCTTGGCGTTCAGGGGGCCAAACACCGGGGAGCTGTTTTTT,CASSLAFRGPNTGELFF
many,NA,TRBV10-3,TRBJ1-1,TGTGCCATCAGGGGACAAGGCTGGCATACTGAAGCTTTCTTT,CAIRGQGWHTEAFF
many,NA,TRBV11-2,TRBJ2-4,TGTGCCAGCAGCTTAGGGGACATTCAGTACTTC,CASSLGDIQYF
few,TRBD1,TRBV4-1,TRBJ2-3,TGCGCCAGCAGCCTCCAGGGGACAGGGTCCACAGATACGCAGTATTTT,CASSLQGTGSTDTQYF
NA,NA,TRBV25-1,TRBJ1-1,TGTGCCAGCAGTGCAGGGTACCGGGCTTTCTTT,CASSAGYRAFF
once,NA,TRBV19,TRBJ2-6,TGTGCCGGGTCAAGCTCTGGGGCCAACGTCCTGACTTTC,CAGSSSGANVLTF
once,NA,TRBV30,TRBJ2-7,TGTGCCGGTCTCAGATTAGGGGGGGACGAGCAGTACTTC,CAGLRLGGDEQYF
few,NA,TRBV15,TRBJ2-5,TGTGCCACCAGCAGAGGATCTTCAATTCAAGAGACCCAGTACTTC,CATSRGSSIQETQYF
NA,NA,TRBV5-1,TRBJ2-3,TGCGCCAGCAGCCGTAGAGTTTCAGCAGATACGCAGTATTTT,CASSRRVSADTQYF
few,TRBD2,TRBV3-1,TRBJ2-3,TGTGCCAGCAGCCCCATGAGCGGGGGGGCAGATACGCAGTATTTT,CASSPMSGGADTQYF
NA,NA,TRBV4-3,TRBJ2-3,TGCGCCAGCAGCCAAGATCGGGCGATCACAGATACGCAGTATTTT,CASSQDRAITDTQYF
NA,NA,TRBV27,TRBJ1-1,TGTGCCAGCAGTTTGAGGGAGGCAGCCACTGAAGCTTTCTTT,CASSLREAATEAFF
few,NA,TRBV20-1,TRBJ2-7,TGCAGTGCTAGGTCCGGGACGGGGATCTACGAGCAGTACTTC,CSARSGTGIYEQYF
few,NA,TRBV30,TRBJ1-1,TGTGCCTGGAGTGTAGGCCAGCTGCTGAACACTGAAGCTTTCTTT,CAWSVGQLLNTEAFF
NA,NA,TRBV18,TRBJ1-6,TGTGCCAGCTCTGACAGTTCCGATTCACCCCTCCACTTT,CASSDSSDSPLHF
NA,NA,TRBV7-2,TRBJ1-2,TGTGCCAGCAGCCGTTCTGGGCAGGGGCTCTCCGGCTACACCTTC,CASSRSGQGLSGYTF
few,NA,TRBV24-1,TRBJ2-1,TGTGCCACCAGTGGGTTATGGGGCAATGAGCAGTTCTTC,CATSGLWGNEQFF
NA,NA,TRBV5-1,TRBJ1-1,TGCGCCAGCCCCCGGACCTTTGACGATGGCACTGAAGCTTTCTTT,CASPRTFDDGTEAFF
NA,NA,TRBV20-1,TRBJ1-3,TGCAGTATCCCAGAGAACTCTGGAAACACCATATATTTT,CSIPENSGNTIYF
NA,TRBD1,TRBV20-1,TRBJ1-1,TGCAGTGCTTCTGACAGGGCCCTCTCAGCTTTCTTT,CSASDRALSAFF
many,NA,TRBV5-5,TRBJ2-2,TGTGCCAGCAGTGGAGGTCGGGGGAACACCGGGGAGCTGTTTTTT,CASSGGRGNTGELFF
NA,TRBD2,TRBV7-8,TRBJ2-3,TGTGCCAGCAGCTCCGGGACTAGCGGGGGGAAGACGCAGTATTTT,CASSSGTSGGKTQYF
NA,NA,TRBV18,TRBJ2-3,TGTGCCAGCTCAACCGGACAGTCCTTCACAGATACGCAGTATTTT,CASSTGQSFTDTQYF
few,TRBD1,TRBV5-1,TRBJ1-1,TGCGCCAGCAGTCCGCAGGGGGCCTTTAACACTGAAGCTTTCTTT,CASSPQGAFNTEAFF
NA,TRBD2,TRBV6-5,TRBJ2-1,TGTGCCAGCAGATCCGGGACTAGAACGGGTGAGCAGTTCTTC,CASRSGTRTGEQFF
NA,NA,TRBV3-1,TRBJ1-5,TGTGCCAGCAGCCTCGGGGGTTTCAATCAGCCCCAGCATTTT,CASSLGGFNQPQHF
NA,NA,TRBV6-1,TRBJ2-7,TGTGCCAGCAGGAGGATGGCGGCCGGGTGGTACGAGCAGTACTTC,CASRRMAAGWYEQYF
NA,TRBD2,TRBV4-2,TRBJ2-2,TGTGCCAGCAGCACCCCGGGACTAGCGGGGCCACTGAACACCGGGGAGCTGTTTTTT,CASSTPGLAGPLNTGELFF
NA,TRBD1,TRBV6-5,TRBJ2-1,TGTGCCAGCAGCATCCCAGGGGGCGAGCAGTTCTTC,CASSIPGGEQFF
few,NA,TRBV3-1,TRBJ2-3,TGTGCCAGCAGCCAAGGCGGGGCCCCCACGGATACGCAGTATTTT,CASSQGGAPTDTQYF
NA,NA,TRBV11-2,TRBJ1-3,TGTGCCAGCAGCTTCGGACCCCTCTCTGGAAACACCATATATTTT,CASSFGPLSGNTIYF
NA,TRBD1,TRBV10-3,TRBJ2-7,TGTGCCACCTCGGGACAGGGGGCCTACGAGCAGTACTTC,CATSGQGAYEQYF
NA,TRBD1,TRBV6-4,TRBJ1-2,TGTGCCAGCTCCCCCGGGGTACAGGGGCACTATGGCTACACCTTC,CASSPGVQGHYGYTF
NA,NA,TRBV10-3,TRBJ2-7,TGTGCCATCAGTGAGTACTCAGGGAGCTCCTACGAGCAGTACTTC,CAISEYSGSSYEQYF
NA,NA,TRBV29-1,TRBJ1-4,TGCAGCGGGGGGGATCTTGAAAAACTGTTTTTT,CSGGDLEKLFF
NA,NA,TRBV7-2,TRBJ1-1,TGTGCCAGCAGCTTAGAAGGTATGGTGACTGAAGCTTTCTTT,CASSLEGMVTEAFF
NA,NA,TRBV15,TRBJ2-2,TGTGCCACCAGGGAGGGCTACGACCCCGGGGAGCTGTTTTTT,CATREGYDPGELFF
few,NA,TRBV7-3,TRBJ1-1,TGTGCCAGCAGCTCTACAGGGTTGAGCACTGAAGCTTTCTTT,CASSSTGLSTEAFF
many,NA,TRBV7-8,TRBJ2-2,TGTGCCTGGGGACGGCTACTTCTGGGTTCGAACACCGGGGAGCTGTTTTTT,CAWGRLLLGSNTGELFF
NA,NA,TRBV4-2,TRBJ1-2,TGTGCCAGCAGCCAAGACCCTAAATCCTATGGCTACACCTTC,CASSQDPKSYGYTF
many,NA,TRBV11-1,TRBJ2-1,TGTGCCAGCAGCTTAGCGCCGGGGGCCGGTTTCGATGAGCAGTTCTTC,CASSLAPGAGFDEQFF
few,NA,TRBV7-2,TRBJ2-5,TGTGCCAGCAGCTTAGCCCTCTTTGAGACCCAGTACTTC,CASSLALFETQYF
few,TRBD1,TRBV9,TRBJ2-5,TGTGCCAGCAGCCTTGGACAGGACCAAGAGACCCAGTACTTC,CASSLGQDQETQYF